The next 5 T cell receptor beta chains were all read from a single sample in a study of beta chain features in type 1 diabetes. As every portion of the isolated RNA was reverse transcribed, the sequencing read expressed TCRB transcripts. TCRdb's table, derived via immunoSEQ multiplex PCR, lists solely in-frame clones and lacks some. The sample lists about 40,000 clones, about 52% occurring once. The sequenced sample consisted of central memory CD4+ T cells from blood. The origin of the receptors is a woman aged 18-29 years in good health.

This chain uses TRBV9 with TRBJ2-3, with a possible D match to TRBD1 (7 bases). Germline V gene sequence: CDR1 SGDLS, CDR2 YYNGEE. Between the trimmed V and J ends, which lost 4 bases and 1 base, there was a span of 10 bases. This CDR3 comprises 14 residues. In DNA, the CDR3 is TGTGCCAGCAGCCCAGGGGGGCGCACAGATACGCAGTATTTT. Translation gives CASSPGGRTDTQYF. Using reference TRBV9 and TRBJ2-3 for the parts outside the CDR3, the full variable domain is DSGVTQTPKHLITATGQRVTLRCSPRSGDLSVYWYQQSLDQGLQFLIQYYNGEERAKGNILERFSAQQFPDLHSELNLSSLELGDSALYFCASSPGGRTDTQYFGPGTRLTVL.

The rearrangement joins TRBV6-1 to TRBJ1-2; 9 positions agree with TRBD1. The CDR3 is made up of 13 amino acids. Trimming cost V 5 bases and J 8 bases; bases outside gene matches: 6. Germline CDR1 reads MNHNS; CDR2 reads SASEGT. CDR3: CASSTDRGKGYTF. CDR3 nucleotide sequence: TGTGCCAGCAGTACTGACAGGGGGAAGGGCTACACCTTC.

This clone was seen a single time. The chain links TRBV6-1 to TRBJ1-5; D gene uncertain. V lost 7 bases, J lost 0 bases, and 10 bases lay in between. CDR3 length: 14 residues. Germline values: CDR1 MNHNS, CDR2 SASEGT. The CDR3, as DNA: TGTGCCAGCAAGGTGGGCCCTAGCAATCAGCCCCAGCATTTT. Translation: CASKVGPSNQPQHF.

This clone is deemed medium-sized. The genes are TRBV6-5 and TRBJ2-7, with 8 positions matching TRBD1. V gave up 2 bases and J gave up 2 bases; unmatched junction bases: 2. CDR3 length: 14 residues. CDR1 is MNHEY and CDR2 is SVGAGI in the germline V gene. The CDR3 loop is CASSYGTGPYEQYF. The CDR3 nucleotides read TGTGCCAGCAGTTACGGGACAGGACCCTACGAGCAGTACTTC.

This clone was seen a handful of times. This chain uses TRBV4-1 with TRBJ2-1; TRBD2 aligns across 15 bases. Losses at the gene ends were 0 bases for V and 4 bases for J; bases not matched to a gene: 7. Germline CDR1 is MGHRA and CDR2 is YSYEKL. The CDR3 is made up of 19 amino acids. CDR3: CASSQDAGTSGRFYNEQFF. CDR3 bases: TGCGCCAGCAGCCAAGACGCCGGGACTAGCGGGAGGTTTTACAATGAGCAGTTCTTC.